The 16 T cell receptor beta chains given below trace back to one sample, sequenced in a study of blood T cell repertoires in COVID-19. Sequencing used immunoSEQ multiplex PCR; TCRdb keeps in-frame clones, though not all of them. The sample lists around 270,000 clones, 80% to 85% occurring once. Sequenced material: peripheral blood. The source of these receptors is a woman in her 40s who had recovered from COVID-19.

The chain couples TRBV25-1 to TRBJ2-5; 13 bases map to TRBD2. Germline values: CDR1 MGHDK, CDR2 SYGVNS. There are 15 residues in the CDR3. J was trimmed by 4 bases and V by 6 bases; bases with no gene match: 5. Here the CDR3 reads CASRTSGGAGETQYF. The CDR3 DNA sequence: TGTGCCAGCAGAACTAGCGGGGGGGCCGGAGAGACCCAGTACTTC.

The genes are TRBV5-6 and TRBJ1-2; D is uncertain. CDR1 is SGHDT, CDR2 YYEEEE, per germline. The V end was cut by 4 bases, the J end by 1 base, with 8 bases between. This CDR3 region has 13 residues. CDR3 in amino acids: CASSLGSNYGYTF. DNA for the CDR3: TGTGCCAGCAGCCTGGGGAGTAACTATGGCTACACCTTC.

The CDR3 region has the DNA TGTGCCAGCAGTCCCGGGACAGTTGAAAAACTGTTTTTT. This translates into CASSPGTVEKLFF. The chain couples TRBV12-3 or TRBV12-4 to TRBJ1-4, with 7 bases identical to TRBD1. CDR3 length: 13 amino acids. V gave up 5 bases and J gave up 7 bases; unmatched junction bases: 4.

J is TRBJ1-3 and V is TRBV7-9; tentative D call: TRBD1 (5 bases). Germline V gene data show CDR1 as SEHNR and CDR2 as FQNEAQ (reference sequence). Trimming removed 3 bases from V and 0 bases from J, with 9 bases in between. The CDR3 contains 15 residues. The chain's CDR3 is CASSFRGFSGNTIYF. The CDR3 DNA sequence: TGTGCCAGCAGCTTCCGGGGGTTCTCTGGAAACACCATATATTTT.

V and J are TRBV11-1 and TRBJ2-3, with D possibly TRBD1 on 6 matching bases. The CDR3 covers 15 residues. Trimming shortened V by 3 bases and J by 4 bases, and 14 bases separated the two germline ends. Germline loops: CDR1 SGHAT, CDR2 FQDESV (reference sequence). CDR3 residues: CASSLTGSWADTQYF. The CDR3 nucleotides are TGTGCCAGCAGCTTGACAGGTTCATGGGCAGATACGCAGTATTTT.

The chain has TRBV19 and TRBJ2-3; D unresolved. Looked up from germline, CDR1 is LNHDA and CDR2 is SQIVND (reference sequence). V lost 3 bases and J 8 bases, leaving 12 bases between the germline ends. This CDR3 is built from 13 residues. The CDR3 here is CASSMGSYVTQYF. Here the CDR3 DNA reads TGTGCCAGTAGTATGGGCAGTTATGTTACGCAGTATTTT.

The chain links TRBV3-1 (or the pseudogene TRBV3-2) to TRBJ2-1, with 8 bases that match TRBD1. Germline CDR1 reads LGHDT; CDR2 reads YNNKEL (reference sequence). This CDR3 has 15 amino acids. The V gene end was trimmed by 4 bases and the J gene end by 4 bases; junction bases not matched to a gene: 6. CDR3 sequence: CASSPWTGSYNEQFF. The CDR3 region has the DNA TGTGCCAGCAGCCCTTGGACAGGGTCGTACAATGAGCAGTTCTTC.

The CDR3 coding sequence is TGCGCCAGCAGCTTGGGGTCAGGGAACACTGAAGCTTTCTTT. Protein product: CASSLGSGNTEAFF. The gene calls are TRBV5-1 and TRBJ1-1; no reliable D call. V was shortened by 0 bases and J by 1 base, with 7 bases between the two germline ends. Germline V gene data show CDR1 as SGHRS and CDR2 as YFSETQ. The CDR3 has 14 amino acids.

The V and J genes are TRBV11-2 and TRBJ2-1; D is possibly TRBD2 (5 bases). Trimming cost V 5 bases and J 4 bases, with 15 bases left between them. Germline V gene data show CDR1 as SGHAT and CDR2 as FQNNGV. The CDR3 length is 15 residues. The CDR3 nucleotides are TGTGCCAGCAGCCGAACTCCGGAGGATTACAATGAGCAGTTCTTC. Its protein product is CASSRTPEDYNEQFF.

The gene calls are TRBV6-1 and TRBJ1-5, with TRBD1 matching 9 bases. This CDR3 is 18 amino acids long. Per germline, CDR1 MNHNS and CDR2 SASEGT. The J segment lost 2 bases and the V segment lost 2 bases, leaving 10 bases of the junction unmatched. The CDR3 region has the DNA TGTGCCAGCAGTGAAAGGGGACAGGGACTGATGGGCAATCAGCCCCAGCATTTT. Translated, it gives CASSERGQGLMGNQPQHF.

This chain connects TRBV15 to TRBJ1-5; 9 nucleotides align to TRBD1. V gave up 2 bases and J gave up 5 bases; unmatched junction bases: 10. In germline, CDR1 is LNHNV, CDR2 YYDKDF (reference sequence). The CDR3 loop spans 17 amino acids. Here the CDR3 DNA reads TGTGCCACCAGCAGACGACCCGGGACAGGGACCTATCAGCCCCAGCATTTT. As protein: CATSRRPGTGTYQPQHF.

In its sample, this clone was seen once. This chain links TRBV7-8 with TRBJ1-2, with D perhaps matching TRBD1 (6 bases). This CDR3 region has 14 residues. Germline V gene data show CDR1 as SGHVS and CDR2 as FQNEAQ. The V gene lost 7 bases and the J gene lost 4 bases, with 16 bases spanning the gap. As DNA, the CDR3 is TGTGCCAGCACCGAGGGGGGGGCAGTCTATGGCTACACCTTC. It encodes CASTEGGAVYGYTF.

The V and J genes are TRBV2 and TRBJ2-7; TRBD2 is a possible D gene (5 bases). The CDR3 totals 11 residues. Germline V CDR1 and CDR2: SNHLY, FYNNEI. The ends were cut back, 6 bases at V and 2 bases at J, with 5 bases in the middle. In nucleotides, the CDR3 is TGTGCCAGCAGGGGAGCCTACGAGCAGTACTTC. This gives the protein CASRGAYEQYF.

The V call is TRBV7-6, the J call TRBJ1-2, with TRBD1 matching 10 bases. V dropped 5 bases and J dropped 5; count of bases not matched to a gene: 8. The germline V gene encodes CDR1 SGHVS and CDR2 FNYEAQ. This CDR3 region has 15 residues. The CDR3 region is CASSLQTGGSYGYTF. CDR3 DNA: TGTGCCAGCAGCCTACAGACAGGGGGCAGTTATGGCTACACCTTC.

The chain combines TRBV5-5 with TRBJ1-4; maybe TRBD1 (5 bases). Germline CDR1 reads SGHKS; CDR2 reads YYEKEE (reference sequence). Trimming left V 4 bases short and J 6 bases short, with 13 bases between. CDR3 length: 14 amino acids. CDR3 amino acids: CASSRGDLYEKLFF. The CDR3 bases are TGTGCCAGCAGCCGCGGGGACTTGTATGAAAAACTGTTTTTT.

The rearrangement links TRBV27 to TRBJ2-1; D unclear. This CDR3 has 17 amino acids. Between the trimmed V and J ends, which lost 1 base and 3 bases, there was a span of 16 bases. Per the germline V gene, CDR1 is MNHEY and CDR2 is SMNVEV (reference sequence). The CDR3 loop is CASSLFAEQTNYNEQFF. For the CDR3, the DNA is TGTGCCAGCAGTTTATTTGCGGAGCAAACGAACTACAATGAGCAGTTCTTC.